The 23 T cell receptor beta chains listed next were all sequenced from one sample in a study of shared clonotypes between healthy human individuals. Repertoires were generated with immunoSEQ multiplex PCR, while TCRdb's copy carries only in-frame clones and drops some. The sample includes some 980,000 clones, around three quarters of them seen just once. What was sequenced was memory CD4+ T cells sorted from blood. The subset here: CD45RA-negative fraction. These receptors came from a young man in good health.

This chain uses TRBV6-6 with TRBJ1-5; D is uncertain. The V and J ends lost 5 bases and 5 bases respectively, with 10 bases between them. The CDR3 consists of 13 residues. Germline CDR1 MNHNY, CDR2 SVGAGI (reference sequence). The CDR3 region has the DNA TGTGCCAGCAGTGGGGAAGATTATCAGCCCCAGCATTTT. Translation: CASSGEDYQPQHF.

This chain joins TRBV5-1 and TRBJ2-7; D ambiguous. This CDR3 region has 13 residues. V lost 5 bases, J lost 0 bases, and 9 bases lay in between. Germline loops: CDR1 SGHRS, CDR2 YFSETQ. CDR3 loop: CASRVGSSYEQYF. The DNA of the CDR3 is TGCGCCAGCAGGGTCGGCAGCTCCTACGAGCAGTACTTC.

This chain joins TRBV29-1 and TRBJ1-2; maybe TRBD1 (6 bases). CDR3 length: 12 residues. Trimming stripped 4 bases from V and 5 bases from J, with 11 bases between. Germline V lookup: CDR1 SQVTM, CDR2 ANQGSEA. The CDR3: CSVVGAEYGYTF. The DNA of the CDR3 is TGCAGCGTTGTGGGGGCGGAGTATGGCTACACCTTC.

This chain uses TRBV7-2 with TRBJ1-1, with 9 bases fitting TRBD1. The CDR3 is 15 amino acids. Germline V gene data show CDR1 as SGHTA and CDR2 as FQGNSA. With 5 bases clipped from V and 0 bases from J, the junction kept 4 bases outside the gene matches. CDR3 nucleotide sequence: TGTGCCAGCAGCACCGGGACAGGGATGAACACTGAAGCTTTCTTT. It codes for CASSTGTGMNTEAFF. Full variable domain (remainder filled in from reference TRBV7-2 and TRBJ1-1): GAGVSQSPSNKVTEKGKDVELRCDPISGHTALYWYRQSLGQGLEFLIYFQGNSAPDKSGLPSDRFSAERTGGSVSTLTIQRTQQEDSAVYLCASSTGTGMNTEAFFGQGTRLTVV.

The chain links TRBV28 to TRBJ2-6; D gene ambiguous. Germline assignment: CDR1 MDHEN and CDR2 SYDVKM. V was shortened by 5 bases and J by 3 bases, with 11 bases between the two germline ends. CDR3 length equals 15 residues. The CDR3 coding sequence is TGTGCCAGCAGTCCTAAAAACGGTGGGGCCAACGTCCTGACTTTC. Residues: CASSPKNGGANVLTF.

The rearrangement uses TRBV19 and TRBJ1-1; D gene unclear. The CDR3 extends over 14 amino acids. Germline CDR1 LNHDA, CDR2 SQIVND (reference sequence). V was clipped by 6 bases and J by 1 base, with 12 bases between them. DNA for the CDR3: TGTGCCAGTAGGAAAGACTGGGGGAACACTGAAGCTTTCTTT. Its protein product is CASRKDWGNTEAFF.

The CDR3 nucleotides read TGTGCCAGCAGCCGGACAGGGCCGGGCGAGCAGTACTTC. Residues: CASSRTGPGEQYF. The J gene is TRBJ2-7, the V gene TRBV11-2; the match to TRBD1 covers 8 bases. With V trimmed by 5 bases and J by 6 bases, 6 bases remained unmatched. The CDR3 has 13 residues. CDR1 and CDR2 (germline): SGHAT, FQNNGV.

The rearrangement uses TRBV9 and TRBJ2-5; 11 bases line up with TRBD2. With 2 bases clipped from V and 5 bases from J, the junction kept 5 bases outside the gene matches. The germline gives CDR1 SGDLS, CDR2 YYNGEE. The CDR3 has 15 amino acids. In DNA, the CDR3 is TGTGCCAGCAGCGTGGGACTAGCGGTAATCGAGACCCAGTACTTC. It translates to CASSVGLAVIETQYF.

The DNA of the CDR3 is TGTGCCAGCAGCTTAACCTACGGGTTGAACACCGGGGAGCTGTTTTTT. Protein sequence: CASSLTYGLNTGELFF. The rearrangement joins TRBV7-9 to TRBJ2-2; D is unclear. V lost 2 bases to trimming and J lost 1 base, with 11 bases between them. CDR3 length equals 16 residues. CDR1 and CDR2 (germline): SEHNR, FQNEAQ (reference sequence).

CDR3 in amino acids: CAITGTGELFF. CDR3 bases: TGTGCCATCACGGGGACCGGGGAGCTGTTTTTT. The genes are TRBV10-3 and TRBJ2-2; D perhaps matches TRBD2 (5 bases). With 7 bases removed from V and 5 bases from J, the gap between germline ends came to 5 bases. The CDR3 loop spans 11 amino acids. CDR1 is ENHRY and CDR2 is SYGVKD in the germline V gene.

The rearrangement links TRBV5-1 to TRBJ1-4; D is possibly TRBD1 (6 bases). There are 15 residues in the CDR3. In germline, CDR1 is SGHRS, CDR2 YFSETQ. V gave up 4 bases and J gave up 5 bases, with 15 bases separating them. CDR3 DNA sequence: TGCGCCAGCAGCCCTTCGGGACAAAGGAATGAAAAACTGTTTTTT. It specifies CASSPSGQRNEKLFF. Together with reference TRBV5-1 and TRBJ1-4, the CDR3 gives the full variable domain: KAGVTQTPRYLIKTRGQQVTLSCSPISGHRSVSWYQQTPGQGLQFLFEYFSETQRNKGNFPGRFSGRQFSNSRSEMNVSTLELGDSALYLCASSPSGQRNEKLFFGSGTQLSVL.

The V call is TRBV7-3, the J call TRBJ2-2, with 11 bases identical to TRBD2. This CDR3 is 16 amino acids long. V shed 5 bases, J shed 4 bases, and the junction held 6 bases outside the gene matches. Germline-derived CDR1 and CDR2 are SGHTA and FQGTGA. The CDR3: CASSLRLAGSTGELFF. As DNA, the CDR3 is TGTGCCAGCAGCCTCCGACTAGCGGGGAGCACCGGGGAGCTGTTTTTT.

The chain links TRBV27 to TRBJ2-7, with 10 bases matching TRBD2. Germline CDR1 MNHEY, CDR2 SMNVEV (reference sequence). The V gene end was trimmed by 2 bases and the J gene end by 2 bases; junction bases not matched to a gene: 15. This CDR3 region has 19 residues. CDR3 region: CASSLMGPSGSPHAYEQYF. The CDR3 DNA reads as TGTGCCAGCAGTTTAATGGGTCCTAGCGGGAGCCCCCACGCCTACGAGCAGTACTTC.

This clone turned up a few times. The rearrangement links TRBV4-1 to TRBJ1-5, with 10 bases fitting TRBD1. Germline assignment: CDR1 MGHRA and CDR2 YSYEKL. V lost 2 bases to trimming and J lost 5 bases; unmatched junction nucleotides: 6. This CDR3 is built from 16 residues. The CDR3 sequence is CASSQNPGQGYQPQHF. In DNA form, the CDR3 reads TGCGCCAGCAGCCAAAATCCGGGACAGGGGTATCAGCCCCAGCATTTT.

This chain links TRBV5-5 with TRBJ2-7; 9 positions agree with TRBD1. From germline, CDR1 is SGHKS and CDR2 YYEKEE (reference sequence). This CDR3 region has 15 residues. J lost 0 bases, V lost 4 bases, and 5 bases had no gene match. CDR3 in amino acids: CASSRRDRDSYEQYF. The DNA for the CDR3 is TGTGCCAGCAGCCGGAGGGACAGGGACTCCTACGAGCAGTACTTC.

In DNA, the CDR3 is TGTGCCAGCAGGGCCCGGGTAGGAAACACCATATATTTT. This gives the protein CASRARVGNTIYF. V usage is TRBV6-5 and J usage is TRBJ1-3, with no clear D. Per the germline V gene, CDR1 is MNHEY and CDR2 is SVGAGI. CDR3 length: 13 residues. V shed 6 bases and J shed 4 bases, with 10 bases lying between them.

The J gene is TRBJ1-3, the V gene TRBV6-6, with 7 nucleotides matching TRBD1. With V trimmed by 5 bases and J by 3 bases, 10 bases remained unmatched. Germline V gene sequence: CDR1 MNHNY, CDR2 SVGAGI (reference sequence). This CDR3 has 16 amino acids. CDR3 residues: CASSRQGSLVGNTIYF. The DNA for the CDR3 is TGTGCCAGCAGTAGACAGGGATCACTGGTTGGAAACACCATATATTTT.

This chain connects TRBV11-2 to TRBJ2-3; the match to TRBD1 covers 9 bases. V lost 3 bases, J lost 1 base, and 2 bases stayed unmatched. Germline assignment: CDR1 SGHAT and CDR2 FQNNGV. The length of the CDR3 is 15 residues. As DNA, the CDR3 is TGTGCCAGCAGCTTCCGACAGGGGGGCACAGATACGCAGTATTTT. Amino acid sequence: CASSFRQGGTDTQYF.

With respect to this clone: Other DNA sequences in this specimen translate into the identical CDR3. CDR3: CASSLGRTNEKLFF. The CDR3 bases are TGCGCCAGCAGCTTGGGCAGAACTAATGAAAAACTGTTTTTT. The rearrangement links TRBV5-1 to TRBJ1-4; D gene unclear. V was shortened by 0 bases and J by 1 base, with 4 bases between the two germline ends. Germline CDR1 and CDR2: SGHRS and YFSETQ. This CDR3 is 14 amino acids long.

Only a few counts were recorded for this clone. This rearrangement joins TRBV5-6 to TRBJ2-3; no clear D gene. V dropped 4 bases and J dropped 0 bases, with 12 bases sitting between them. Germline CDR1 is SGHDT and CDR2 is YYEEEE. The CDR3 covers 15 residues. CDR3 amino acids: CASSAQKSSTDTQYF. The DNA for the CDR3 is TGTGCCAGCAGCGCCCAGAAATCCAGCACAGATACGCAGTATTTT.

J is TRBJ1-2 and V is TRBV7-9; D is ambiguous. The CDR3 totals 15 residues. Trimming cost V 7 bases and J 2 bases, with 17 bases left between them. Germline V lookup: CDR1 SEHNR, CDR2 FQNEAQ (reference sequence). The chain's CDR3 is CASTHSRLGNYGYTF. CDR3 nucleotides: TGTGCCAGCACCCACTCAAGGCTCGGCAACTATGGCTACACCTTC.

This clone was observed a single time. This chain links TRBV4-1 with TRBJ1-5; 8 bases align to TRBD1. The V gene's germline CDR1 is MGHRA and CDR2 YSYEKL. CDR3 size: 15 residues. J lost 2 bases, V lost 4 bases, and 4 bases had no gene match. DNA of the CDR3: TGCGCCAGCAGCCGGTTACAGGGGGGCAATCAGCCCCAGCATTTT. It is translated as CASSRLQGGNQPQHF.

This clone has just one count. The V gene is TRBV27, the J gene TRBJ1-5; D gene unclear. There are 13 residues in the CDR3. Germline V gene data show CDR1 as MNHEY and CDR2 as SMNVEV (reference sequence). V lost 6 bases, J lost 3 bases, and 9 bases lay in between. In DNA form, the CDR3 reads TGTGCCAGCAGCCGGGCCACCAATCAGCCCCAGCATTTT. It is translated as CASSRATNQPQHF.